The 29 T cell receptor beta chains below come from one sample, sequenced in a study of Ad26.COV2.S vaccination and SARS-CoV-2 variants. TCRdb's copy holds only in-frame clones and misses some; the assay was immunoSEQ multiplex PCR. The repertoire holds about 320,000 clones, with 85% to 90% as singletons. The treatment here: some 20 received Ad26.COV2.S at low or high dose, single or two shots; roughly 5 received placebo; per-sample allocation not given. Vaccine and placebo recipients were sampled on day 63 after the first injection. Sequenced material: peripheral blood, taken in a trial of Ad26.COV2.S vaccine versus placebo. The receptors stem from a person aged 18-65 years who received the Ad26.COV2.S COVID-19 vaccine or a placebo.

The chain joins TRBV2 to TRBJ2-6; D not resolved. CDR1 is SNHLY and CDR2 is FYNNEI in the germline V gene. Trimming stripped 4 bases from V and 0 bases from J, with 4 bases between. The CDR3 loop spans 14 amino acids. This chain's CDR3 is CASSVSSGANVLTF. The DNA of the CDR3 is TGTGCCAGCAGTGTCTCCTCTGGGGCCAACGTCCTGACTTTC.

The chain combines TRBV7-9 with TRBJ2-2; either TRBD1 or TRBD2 may fit D (6 bases each). CDR3 length: 14 residues. The germline V gene has CDR1 SEHNR and CDR2 FQNEAQ (reference sequence). Between the trimmed V and J ends, which lost 4 bases and 6 bases, there was a span of 12 bases. Written as DNA, the CDR3 is TGTGCCAGCAGCTCGTCTGGGGGGCCCGGGGAGCTGTTTTTT. This sequence encodes CASSSSGGPGELFF. Full variable domain (rest looked up from reference TRBV7-9 and TRBJ2-2): DTGVSQNPRHKITKRGQNVTFRCDPISEHNRLYWYRQTLGQGPEFLTYFQNEAQLEKSRLLSDRFSAERPKGSFSTLEIQRTEQGDSAMYLCASSSSGGPGELFFGEGSRLTVL.

The rearrangement joins TRBV13 to TRBJ1-2; D unclear. This CDR3 region has 16 residues. Trimming took off 1 base at V and 0 bases at J, with 12 bases between the two ends. Germline V CDR1 and CDR2: PRHDT, FYEKMQ (reference sequence). CDR3 bases: TGTGCCAGCAGCTTAGCCCAGAGTGGCGCTAACTATGGCTACACCTTC. Translating gives CASSLAQSGANYGYTF.

The chain employs TRBV19 and TRBJ1-1; D remains unclear. Trimming removed 4 bases at V and 1 base at J, with 4 bases between. CDR3 length equals 12 residues. The germline gives CDR1 LNHDA, CDR2 SQIVND (reference sequence). CDR3 in DNA: TGTGCCAGTAGTAGGACGAACACTGAAGCTTTCTTT. Translating gives CASSRTNTEAFF. Drawing the rest from reference TRBV19 and TRBJ1-1, the complete variable domain is DGGITQSPKYLFRKEGQNVTLSCEQNLNHDAMYWYRQDPGQGLRLIYYSQIVNDFQKGDIAEGYSVSREKKESFPLTVTSAQKNPTAFYLCASSRTNTEAFFGQGTRLTVV.

The chain links TRBV7-9 to TRBJ1-1; possibly TRBD1 for D (5 bases). CDR1 is SEHNR and CDR2 is FQNEAQ in the germline V gene (reference sequence). V dropped 2 bases and J dropped 1 base, with 11 bases sitting between them. CDR3 length: 15 residues. CDR3 DNA: TGTGCCAGCAGCTTACCCTTGGGGGGGAACACTGAAGCTTTCTTT. This gives the protein CASSLPLGGNTEAFF.

This clone has a handful of counts. The V call is TRBV4-1, the J call TRBJ1-2; TRBD1 matches 8 bases. Trimming cost V 1 base and J 8 bases; bases outside gene matches: 9. Germline V CDR1 and CDR2: MGHRA, YSYEKL. The CDR3 is made up of 15 amino acids. The CDR3 sequence is CASSQVGQGAQGYTF. In DNA, the CDR3 is TGCGCCAGCAGCCAAGTGGGTCAGGGGGCGCAAGGCTACACCTTC.

The chain couples TRBV5-1 to TRBJ2-3; D unresolved. The ends were cut back, 1 base at V and 6 bases at J, with 15 bases in the middle. This CDR3 contains 15 residues. Germline V lookup: CDR1 SGHRS, CDR2 YFSETQ. CDR3 in amino acids: CASSLRYDPADTQYF. The CDR3 DNA reads as TGCGCCAGCAGCTTGAGGTACGACCCGGCGGATACGCAGTATTTT.

The J gene is TRBJ2-5, the V gene TRBV3-1 (or the pseudogene TRBV3-2); TRBD2 agrees at 7 bases. Germline CDR1 reads LGHDT; CDR2 reads YNNKEL (reference sequence). V was clipped by 4 bases and J by 7 bases; unmatched bases: 0. This CDR3 is built from 11 residues. CDR3 sequence reads: CASSREGTQYF. For the CDR3, the DNA is TGTGCCAGCAGCCGGGAGGGGACCCAGTACTTC.

The V gene is TRBV4-1, the J gene TRBJ1-1; possible D gene TRBD1, 5 bases. Trimming left V 5 bases short and J 12 bases short, with 16 bases between. The germline gives CDR1 MGHRA, CDR2 YSYEKL. The CDR3 is 12 amino acids. CDR3 DNA sequence: TGCGCCAGCAGCAACGGGGGGAGGGTGTCTTTCTTT. As protein: CASSNGGRVSFF.

This clone was found once. The V and J genes are TRBV7-2 and TRBJ2-4; D possibly corresponds to TRBD1 (5 bases). From germline, CDR1 is SGHTA and CDR2 FQGNSA. The ends were cut back, 1 base at V and 9 bases at J, with 13 bases in the middle. The CDR3 consists of 14 residues. The CDR3 sequence is CASSLVSQGAIQYF. The CDR3 DNA sequence: TGTGCCAGCAGCTTAGTATCTCAGGGTGCCATTCAGTACTTC.

This chain uses TRBV5-1 with TRBJ1-4; 7 bases agree with TRBD1. This CDR3 has 17 residues. J lost 8 bases, V lost 0 bases, and 13 bases had no gene match. CDR1 SGHRS and CDR2 YFSETQ come from the germline V gene. CDR3 protein: CASSLGPAGRGREKLFF. The CDR3 DNA sequence: TGCGCCAGCAGCTTGGGGCCCGCGGGCAGGGGGAGAGAAAAACTGTTTTTT.

J is TRBJ1-2 and V is TRBV2; 7 bases agree with TRBD1. The CDR3 contains 14 residues. The germline CDR1 and CDR2 sequences are SNHLY and FYNNEI. With V trimmed by 6 bases and J by 2 bases, 6 bases remained unmatched. The CDR3 bases are TGTGCCAGCAGGGCCGGGACAGCGAACTATGGCTACACCTTC. This translates into CASRAGTANYGYTF.

The chain couples TRBV7-9 to TRBJ1-3; maybe TRBD1 (5 bases). The V and J ends lost 4 bases and 0 bases respectively, with 16 bases between them. The germline gives CDR1 SEHNR, CDR2 FQNEAQ (reference sequence). There are 17 residues in the CDR3. The CDR3 sequence is CASSSTGTGDSGNTIYF. The CDR3 DNA is TGTGCCAGCAGCTCCACCGGGACTGGCGACTCTGGAAACACCATATATTTT.

This clone was recorded once. This chain joins TRBV2 and TRBJ1-2, with TRBD1 matching over 7 bases. This CDR3 contains 13 residues. V was pared by 8 bases and J by 7 bases, with 10 bases of the junction left unmatched. Germline assignment: CDR1 SNHLY and CDR2 FYNNEI. Here the CDR3 reads CASVQQGFRGYTF. The DNA for the CDR3 is TGTGCCAGCGTCCAACAGGGGTTTCGTGGCTACACCTTC. The whole variable domain, filled in from reference TRBV2 and TRBJ1-2, reads EPEVTQTPSHQVTQMGQEVILRCVPISNHLYFYWYRQILGQKVEFLVSFYNNEISEKSEIFDDQFSVERPDGSNFTLKIRSTKLEDSAMYFCASVQQGFRGYTFGSGTRLTVV.

This chain links TRBV30 with TRBJ2-7; weak D call: TRBD2 (5 bases). The CDR3 is 12 amino acids. Trimming left V 5 bases short and J 11 bases short, with 19 bases between. Per the germline V gene, CDR1 is GTSNPN and CDR2 is SVGIG (reference sequence). CDR3 residues: CAWSIGGREKYV. CDR3 DNA: TGTGCCTGGTCGATAGGAGGAAGGGAGAAGTACGTC.

The rearrangement joins TRBV27 to TRBJ1-2; the match to TRBD1 covers 10 bases. Germline-derived CDR1 and CDR2 are MNHEY and SMNVEV (reference sequence). Trimming removed 6 bases from V and 5 bases from J; junction bases left unmatched: 6. The CDR3 has 14 amino acids. The CDR3 reads CASRVGTGVYGYTF. DNA for the CDR3: TGTGCCAGCAGAGTCGGGACAGGGGTTTATGGCTACACCTTC.

The rearrangement links TRBV7-3 to TRBJ2-7; D possibly uses TRBD1 or TRBD2 (5 bases each). CDR3 size: 14 residues. Germline loops: CDR1 SGHTA, CDR2 FQGTGA. Trimming shortened V by 4 bases and J by 7 bases, and 17 bases separated the two germline ends. The CDR3 DNA reads as TGTGCCAGCAGCTCGATGAGGGGTCTCGGGGAGCAGTACGTC. It specifies CASSSMRGLGEQYV.

This rearrangement joins TRBV3-1 (or the pseudogene TRBV3-2) to TRBJ2-3, with 9 bases that match TRBD2. The junction had 10 bases not matched to a gene; V was cut back by 0 bases and J by 6 bases. Germline-derived CDR1 and CDR2 are LGHDT and YNNKEL (reference sequence). The CDR3 length is 17 residues. The CDR3: CASSQDLGGGASDTQYF. In DNA, the CDR3 is TGTGCCAGCAGCCAAGATCTCGGCGGGGGGGCTTCGGATACGCAGTATTTT.

The chain couples TRBV3-1 (or the pseudogene TRBV3-2) to TRBJ1-5; no reliable D call. The CDR3 is 12 amino acids. V shed 2 bases and J shed 6 bases, with 5 bases lying between them. Germline CDR1 is LGHDT and CDR2 is YNNKEL (reference sequence). The CDR3 reads CASSQLGQPQHF. CDR3 DNA sequence: TGTGCCAGCAGCCAATTAGGTCAGCCCCAGCATTTT.

The V call is TRBV5-6, the J call TRBJ1-4, with D perhaps TRBD1 (5 bases). The length of the CDR3 is 19 residues. In germline, CDR1 is SGHDT, CDR2 YYEEEE. With 1 base removed from V and 0 bases from J, the gap between germline ends came to 19 bases. Here the CDR3 reads CASSLRRGWVSATNEKLFF. CDR3 bases: TGTGCCAGCAGCTTGCGAAGGGGTTGGGTGTCAGCAACTAATGAAAAACTGTTTTTT. Drawing the rest from reference TRBV5-6 and TRBJ1-4, the complete variable domain is DAGVTQSPTHLIKTRGQQVTLRCSPKSGHDTVSWYQQALGQGPQFIFQYYEEEERQRGNFPDRFSGHQFPNYSSELNVNALLLGDSALYLCASSLRRGWVSATNEKLFFGSGTQLSVL.

The rearrangement links TRBV4-3 to TRBJ1-1; D perhaps matches TRBD1 (5 bases). Germline loops: CDR1 LGHNA, CDR2 YSLEER. Trimming stripped 1 base from V and 3 bases from J, with 9 bases between. The CDR3 runs 14 residues. CDR3 nucleotide sequence: TGCGCCAGCAGCCAAGCAGGGATAGACACTGAAGCTTTCTTT. Encoded protein: CASSQAGIDTEAFF.

The gene calls are TRBV4-3 and TRBJ1-1; TRBD1 is a possible D gene (5 bases). The CDR3 runs 15 residues. Deletions cut 7 bases from V and 0 bases from J, with 15 bases between. The V gene's germline CDR1 is LGHNA and CDR2 YSLEER. CDR3 amino acids: CASKKAETVNTEAFF. CDR3 sequence (DNA): TGCGCCAGCAAAAAGGCCGAGACAGTGAACACTGAAGCTTTCTTT.

A few counts support this clone. The CDR3 DNA reads as TGTGCCAGTAGTATATCGGCAGAGTTATGGGGTTATGGCTACACCTTC. It encodes CASSISAELWGYGYTF. This chain uses TRBV19 with TRBJ1-2; no definite D call. The CDR3 is 16 amino acids. V was cut by 2 bases and J by 5 bases, with 18 bases left in between. Germline CDR1 reads LNHDA; CDR2 reads SQIVND (reference sequence). Full variable domain (remainder filled in from reference TRBV19 and TRBJ1-2): DGGITQSPKYLFRKEGQNVTLSCEQNLNHDAMYWYRQDPGQGLRLIYYSQIVNDFQKGDIAEGYSVSREKKESFPLTVTSAQKNPTAFYLCASSISAELWGYGYTFGSGTRLTVV.

The chain is built from TRBV19 and TRBJ1-5; D gene uncertain. V lost 1 base and J 4 bases, leaving 11 bases between the germline ends. Germline CDR1 and CDR2: LNHDA and SQIVND (reference sequence). The CDR3 has 15 residues. As DNA, the CDR3 is TGTGCCAGTAGTATAGGGAGCCTGCGGAATCAGCCCCAGCATTTT. Protein sequence: CASSIGSLRNQPQHF.

The CDR3 DNA reads TGTGCCAGCAGTTTAGGGGTTGAAGCTTTCTTT. Its translation: CASSLGVEAFF. V usage is TRBV6-2 or TRBV6-3 and J usage is TRBJ1-1; D perhaps matches TRBD1 (5 bases). CDR3 length: 11 amino acids. CDR1 MNHEY and CDR2 SVGEGT come from the germline V gene. V was cut by 4 bases and J by 7 bases, with 7 bases left in between.

The CDR3 is CASSIVAAGELFF. CDR3 in DNA: TGTGCCAGTAGTATCGTGGCGGCCGGGGAGCTGTTTTTT. The J gene is TRBJ2-2, the V gene TRBV19; D gene unclear. Germline assignment: CDR1 LNHDA and CDR2 SQIVND (reference sequence). The V and J ends lost 3 bases and 6 bases respectively, with 8 bases between them. This CDR3 contains 13 residues.

This chain connects TRBV7-2 to TRBJ2-1; no definite D call. The CDR3 is 15 residues long. The V gene's germline CDR1 is SGHTA and CDR2 FQGNSA. V lost 3 bases, J lost 7 bases, and 16 bases lay in between. CDR3 DNA sequence: TGTGCCAGCAGCTTGGGAACTAACAGTAGGAATGAGCAGTTCTTC. This sequence encodes CASSLGTNSRNEQFF.

The chain couples TRBV4-2 to TRBJ2-3; 10 bases align to TRBD2. Germline V CDR1 and CDR2: LGHNA, YNFKEQ. This CDR3 has 16 residues. Trimming cost V 0 bases and J 4 bases; bases outside gene matches: 4. CDR3 loop: CASSQDQRGGPDTQYF. The CDR3 DNA follows: TGTGCCAGCAGCCAAGATCAGCGGGGGGGCCCAGATACGCAGTATTTT.

The chain couples TRBV6-5 to TRBJ2-2; D may be TRBD1 (5 bases). The V and J ends lost 0 bases and 4 bases respectively, with 12 bases between them. Germline V lookup: CDR1 MNHEY, CDR2 SVGAGI. The CDR3 has 16 residues. The CDR3 DNA follows: TGTGCCAGCAGTTACTCACGGCAGGGTGGCACCGGGGAGCTGTTTTTT. Translating gives CASSYSRQGGTGELFF.